This T cell receptor (beta chain) was documented in a study of T cells after yellow fever vaccination. Study overall: SMART-Seq v4 Ultra Low Input served to prepare low-cell-number fractions.

At least ten counts were recorded for this clonotype. V was shortened by 0 bases and J by 1 base, with 6 bases between the two germline ends. CDR3 length: 14 amino acids. Looked up from germline, CDR1 is LNHDA and CDR2 is SQIVND (reference sequence). Via MiXCR, TCRdb re-called the 5' RACE reads, giving one row per CDR3 protein. The sample holds some 110,000 distinct CDR3 sequences, under 8% seen once. The input for sequencing was CD4+ T cells sorted from PBMCs, taken 10 days after the first yellow fever vaccination. This sequence was found in a man between 18 and 35 years old who received the YFV17D yellow fever vaccine. V is TRBV19 and J is TRBJ1-1; D is undetermined. The CDR3 nucleotides read TGTGCCAGTAGTATAGACGGACGGAACACTGAAGCTTTCTTT. It yields the protein CASSIDGRNTEAFF. Looking up the rest from reference TRBV19 and TRBJ1-1 gives the full variable domain: DGGITQSPKYLFRKEGQNVTLSCEQNLNHDAMYWYRQDPGQGLRLIYYSQIVNDFQKGDIAEGYSVSREKKESFPLTVTSAQKNPTAFYLCASSIDGRNTEAFFGQGTRLTVV.